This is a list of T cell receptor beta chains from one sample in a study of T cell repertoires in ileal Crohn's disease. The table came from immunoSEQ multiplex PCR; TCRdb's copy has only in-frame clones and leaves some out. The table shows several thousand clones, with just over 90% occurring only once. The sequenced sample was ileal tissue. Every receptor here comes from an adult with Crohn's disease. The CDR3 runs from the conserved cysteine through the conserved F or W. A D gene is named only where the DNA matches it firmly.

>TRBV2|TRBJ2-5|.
TGTGCCAGTGGTGTCAACGGCAGGGCGGAGACCCAGTACTTC
CASGVNGRAETQYF
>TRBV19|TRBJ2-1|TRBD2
TGTGCCAGTAGTATAACAGCGGGAGAATACAATGAGCAGTTCTTC
CASSITAGEYNEQFF
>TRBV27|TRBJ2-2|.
TGTGCCAGCAGTTTTGCAGGGATCGGGGAGCTGTTTTTT
CASSFAGIGELFF
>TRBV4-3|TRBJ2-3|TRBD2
TGCGCCAGCAGCCAAGATAGAGGCGGGAGGGCCAAAGATACGCAGTATTTT
CASSQDRGGRAKDTQYF
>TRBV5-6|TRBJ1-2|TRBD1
TGTGCCAGCAGCCTTCAGGGGGCGGTTTACTATGGCTACACCTTC
CASSLQGAVYYGYTF
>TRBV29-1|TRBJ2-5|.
TGCAGCGTTGGTGGGGGCGGGGAGCAAGAGACCCAGTACTTC
CSVGGGGEQETQYF
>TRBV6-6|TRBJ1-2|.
TGTGCCAGCAGCCCGGGAAAGAACTATGGCTACACCTTC
CASSPGKNYGYTF
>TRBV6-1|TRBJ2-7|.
TGTGCCATCAATAGGGGGGACTACGAGCAGTACTTC
CAINRGDYEQYF
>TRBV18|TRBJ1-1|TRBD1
TGTGCCAGCTCTCGTGCGACCGGGACAGAAGCCGAAGCTTTCTTT
CASSRATGTEAEAFF
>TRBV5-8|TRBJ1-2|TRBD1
TGTGCCAGCAGCTTGGGGGTGGGACAGCCTGACTCTAACTATGGCTACACCTTC
CASSLGVGQPDSNYGYTF